A single count supports the clone carrying this T cell receptor (beta chain). This specimen belongs to a study of blood T cell repertoires in COVID-19. For the study at large: The samples span acute and convalescent COVID-19 from the United States, Italy and Spain. PBMCs, B-cell-depleted T cells, or T cells provided the cDNA or gDNA that made up the material.

V was shortened by 4 bases and J by 0 bases, with 10 bases between the two germline ends. The germline CDR1 and CDR2 sequences are ENHRY and SYGVKD. The CDR3 loop spans 14 amino acids. Patients at the Seattle site were enrolled during active infection and followed longitudinally. In the study's own analysis: Reference gene primers were amplified, and this amplification served to estimate nucleated cell counts. TCRdb keeps only in-frame clones here, not all; method: immunoSEQ multiplex PCR. V, J and clone size are those of that table, while D and trimming were read from the DNA. This sample has 200,000 to 250,000 clones; around 80% occur once, and the top ten carry over 6.5%.

The sequencing input was peripheral blood. The rearrangement uses TRBV10-3 and TRBJ2-7; D may be TRBD2 (5 bases). The origin of this receptor is a woman aged 80 or over with COVID-19, enrolled during active disease. In DNA form, the CDR3 reads TGTGCCATCAGTGGTGGGGAGACCTCCTACGAGCAGTACTTC. This translates into CAISGGETSYEQYF.